A selection of T cell receptor beta chains follows, all from one sample in a study of T cell changes during pregnancy in multiple sclerosis. Method: immunoSEQ multiplex PCR; TCRdb's copy keeps in-frame clones and lacks some. The sample holds over 100,000 clones; approximately 90% are singletons and the top ten take less than 2%. Sequencing was performed on peripheral blood, taken in the third trimester of pregnancy. Every receptor here comes from a female donor with multiple sclerosis, enrolled in a pregnancy study. The CDR3 runs from the conserved cysteine through the conserved F or W. Fields, in order: J gene, D gene, V gene, clone size, CDR3 DNA, CDR3 protein. A D gene is named only where the DNA matches it firmly. Rows give clone size only sometimes, using once, few, many, or a class for an expanded clone.

>TRBJ2-5|-|TRBV6-1|-
TGTGCCAGCCATAGCGGAGTCCAAGAGACCCAGTACTTC
CASHSGVQETQYF
>TRBJ2-7|TRBD2|TRBV9|-
TGTGCCAGCAGCGCCGGACTAGCCCCGGGCGAGCAGTACTTC
CASSAGLAPGEQYF
>TRBJ1-1|TRBD1|TRBV2|-
TGTGCCAGCAGAGAGACGATTGACAGGGCGAACACTGAAGCTTTCTTT
CASRETIDRANTEAFF
>TRBJ2-3|TRBD1|TRBV6-5|-
TGTGCCAGCAGCCTCAGGGGGCGGACAGATACGCAGTATTTT
CASSLRGRTDTQYF
>TRBJ1-4|TRBD1|TRBV5-1|-
TGCGCCAGCAGCTGGGGGACAGGGCTAGTACCTAATGAAAAACTGTTTTTT
CASSWGTGLVPNEKLFF
>TRBJ2-3|TRBD2|TRBV5-4|-
TGTGCCAGCAGCGCAAACCCCACCCGCGGGGGGGCCTTCGATACGCAGTATTTT
CASSANPTRGGAFDTQYF
>TRBJ2-7|-|TRBV6-1|-
TGTGCCAGCAGTGGGAGACAGGTAGCCTACGAGCAGTACTTC
CASSGRQVAYEQYF
>TRBJ1-5|-|TRBV4-1|-
TGCGCCAGCAGCCAAGACTTGGGCCCTAGCAATCAGCCCCAGCATTTT
CASSQDLGPSNQPQHF
>TRBJ2-7|TRBD1|TRBV6-1|once
TGTGCCAGCAGTGCCCTCCTGGGGGGACAGGTAGATCCCTACGAGCAGTACTTC
CASSALLGGQVDPYEQYF
>TRBJ1-1|TRBD1|TRBV19|-
TGTGCCAGTAGTGCCGGGACAGGGGCTCTCGTGGGCACTGAAGCTTTCTTT
CASSAGTGALVGTEAFF
>TRBJ2-2|TRBD1|TRBV7-9|-
TGTGCCAGCAACCCACGACAGGGGGAAGTCTGGAACACCGGGGAGCTGTTTTTT
CASNPRQGEVWNTGELFF
>TRBJ1-2|TRBD1|TRBV4-1|-
TGCGCCAGCAGCCACCAGGGACAGGGGGCGACTGGCTACACCTTC
CASSHQGQGATGYTF
>TRBJ1-4|-|TRBV2|-
TGTGCCAGCATCGGGGGTTTTGGGGAAAAACTGTTTTTT
CASIGGFGEKLFF
>TRBJ1-2|TRBD1|TRBV29-1|-
TGCAGCGTTACTGAAACAGGGGCCAACTATGGCTACACCTTC
CSVTETGANYGYTF
>TRBJ2-1|-|TRBV7-8|-
TGTGCCAGCAGCTTGAGGCAGAGTTACAATGAGCAGTTCTTC
CASSLRQSYNEQFF
>TRBJ1-3|-|TRBV7-8|-
TGTGCCAGCAGCTTAGGAGTCCGGGTGGCCTCTGGAAACACCATATATTTT
CASSLGVRVASGNTIYF
>TRBJ1-2|TRBD1|TRBV27|-
TGTGCCAGCAGTCCCAACCCCGGACAGGGGAACAACTATGGCTACACCTTC
CASSPNPGQGNNYGYTF
>TRBJ2-1|TRBD1|TRBV19|-
TGTGCCAGTAGTCTAACTCCTGGACAGGCTGGGGGTGAGCAGTTCTTC
CASSLTPGQAGGEQFF
>TRBJ1-1|-|TRBV6-5|once
TGTGCCAGCACCGAACAGCGGGGAACCTACACTGAAGCTTTCTTT
CASTEQRGTYTEAFF
>TRBJ2-7|-|TRBV5-1|-
TGCGCCAGCAGCTCGACGGGCTACGAGCAGTACTTC
CASSSTGYEQYF
>TRBJ2-1|TRBD2|TRBV14|-
TGTGCCAGCAGCCTTCTAGCGGGGGGTAGTGATGAGCAGTTCTTC
CASSLLAGGSDEQFF
>TRBJ1-2|TRBD1|TRBV27|-
TGTGCCAGCAGTTTCGGACAGGGGGCCTATGGCTACACCTTC
CASSFGQGAYGYTF
>TRBJ2-3|TRBD2|TRBV7-9|-
TGTGCCAGCAGCTTAGATCGTAGCGGGGGGGCAACAGATACGCAGTATTTT
CASSLDRSGGATDTQYF
>TRBJ1-2|TRBD1|TRBV6-5|-
TGTGCCAGCAGTTTAGGACAGGGGACCCTCTATGGCTACACCTTC
CASSLGQGTLYGYTF
>TRBJ1-5|-|TRBV7-3|-
TGTGCCAGCAGCTTTAAGGGGCGGCCTGGGCACCAGCCCCAGCATTTT
CASSFKGRPGHQPQHF
>TRBJ2-3|-|TRBV5-4|-
TGTGCCAGCAGCTCAATCAGGGGCGCCACTAGCACAGATACGCAGTATTTT
CASSSIRGATSTDTQYF
>TRBJ2-1|-|TRBV7-2|-
TGTGCCAGCAGCGGATACTCGGGGGTTGAAAATGAGCAGTTCTTC
CASSGYSGVENEQFF
>TRBJ2-2|TRBD1|TRBV19|-
TGTGCCACCCGGACAGGTCGGGGGAACACCGGGGAGCTGTTTTTT
CATRTGRGNTGELFF
>TRBJ2-1|-|TRBV6-1|-
TGTGCCAGCAGTGGTACGGTAGCCAATGAGCAGTTCTTC
CASSGTVANEQFF
>TRBJ2-1|TRBD2|TRBV19|-
TGTGCCAGTAGTATTCGGGGGGTAGACTACAATGAGCAGTTCTTC
CASSIRGVDYNEQFF
>TRBJ2-7|TRBD1|TRBV18|once
TGTGCCAGCTCACGAGGACAGGGAGACTACGAGCAGTACTTC
CASSRGQGDYEQYF
>TRBJ2-6|TRBD1|TRBV9|-
TGTGCCAGCAGCGTGGAAAAACGGGACAGGGGCTCTGGGGCCAACGTCCTGACTTTC
CASSVEKRDRGSGANVLTF
>TRBJ2-7|TRBD2|TRBV19|-
TGTGCCAGTGGCGGGGGCTACGAGCAGTACTTC
CASGGGYEQYF